What follows is one TCR beta chain and its context. The sample contains more than one DNA sequence encoding this CDR3. In the authors' methods: The assay estimated nucleated cells by amplifying reference gene primers. TCRdb keeps only in-frame clones here, not all; method: immunoSEQ multiplex PCR. V and J calls and clone size are as listed in that table; D and trimming were resolved from the DNA. The data show about 110,000 clones, roughly four fifths seen once. The CDR3 has 12 residues. The V gene lost 2 bases and the J gene lost 5 bases, with 6 bases spanning the gap. Germline CDR1 reads LNHDA; CDR2 reads SQIVND (reference sequence). The data are from a study of blood T cell repertoires in COVID-19. On the study more broadly: Italy, Spain and the United States were the sources of the convalescent and acute COVID-19 samples. PBMCs, B-cell-depleted T cells, or T cells were the source of the cDNA or gDNA that made up the material.

The receptor was derived from a man in his 70s with active or convalescent COVID-19. The sample comprised peripheral blood. V is TRBV19 and J is TRBJ1-2; no firm D call. The CDR3 loop is CASSIRSYGYTF. As DNA, the CDR3 is TGTGCCAGTAGTATACGTTCTTATGGCTACACCTTC.